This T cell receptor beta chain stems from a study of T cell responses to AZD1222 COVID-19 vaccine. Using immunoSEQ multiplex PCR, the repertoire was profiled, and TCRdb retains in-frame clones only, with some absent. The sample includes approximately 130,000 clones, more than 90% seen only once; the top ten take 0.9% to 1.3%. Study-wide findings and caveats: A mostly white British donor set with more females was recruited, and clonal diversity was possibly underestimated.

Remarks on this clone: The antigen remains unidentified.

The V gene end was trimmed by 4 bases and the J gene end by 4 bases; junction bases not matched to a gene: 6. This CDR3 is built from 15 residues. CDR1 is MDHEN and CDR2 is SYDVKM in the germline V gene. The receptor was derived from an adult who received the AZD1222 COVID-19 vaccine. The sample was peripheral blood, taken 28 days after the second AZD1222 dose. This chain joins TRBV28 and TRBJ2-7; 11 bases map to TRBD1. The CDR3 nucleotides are TGTGCCAGCAGTTCACGTGGGACAGGGGGTTACGAGCAGTACTTC. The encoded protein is CASSSRGTGGYEQYF. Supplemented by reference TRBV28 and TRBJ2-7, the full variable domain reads DVKVTQSSRYLVKRTGEKVFLECVQDMDHENMFWYRQDPGLGLRLIYFSYDVKMKEKGDIPEGYSVSREKKERFSLILESASTNQTSMYLCASSSRGTGGYEQYFGPGTRLTVT.